This paragraph reports one T cell receptor beta chain. Its antigen remains unidentified. The data are from a study of shared clonotypes between healthy human individuals. Findings and caveats of the study: At large depth, rarefaction still showed sorted-subset sequencing to be incomplete. Expectations were that clonotype sharing among donors would be affected by sequencing depth. Only blood was sampled, and tissue TCR repertoires likely differ from blood ones.

CD45RO-negative, CCR7-selected cells formed the naive CD8 fraction, which excluded terminally differentiated effector memory CD45RA+ cells. Assay: immunoSEQ multiplex PCR; the TCRdb copy retains only in-frame clones and omits some. The table lists around 1.9 million clones, roughly 91% of them singletons. The CDR3 runs to 15 residues. V was shortened by 1 base and J by 5 bases, with 13 bases between the two germline ends. The V gene's germline CDR1 is SGHDN and CDR2 FVKESK. The gene calls are TRBV14 and TRBJ2-3; D gene unclear. This receptor was identified in a man aged 18 to 29 in good health. Some clones in this sample may be carry-over from other donors' samples. The sample taken for sequencing was naive CD8+ T cells from PBMCs. The CDR3 sequence: CASSQGLSKGDTQYF. DNA of the CDR3: TGTGCCAGCAGCCAAGGCCTCTCCAAAGGAGATACGCAGTATTTT.